The 28 T cell receptor beta chains in this list originate from one sample, sequenced in a study of cytomegalovirus exposure and HLA in healthy donors listed by TCRdb under 2017. Libraries were prepared through the immunoSEQ multiplex PCR assay. A mixture of 60 forward primers for TCR Vbeta segments and 13 reverse primers for TCR Jbeta segments was used in the multiplex PCR. Drawn from immuneACCESS, this table holds only the in-frame rearrangements with V and J called that TCRdb kept. Clones are partly lost; checked studies trace under half to an unresolved V gene and leave the rest unexplained. Recorded for this sample are about 84,000 clones; 55% to 65% of them occurred a single time. Jointly, the top ten make up approximately 16% of the sample. The sample comprised PBMCs. The receptors stem from a middle-aged woman in good health and CMV-seropositive.

The chain carries TRBV19 and TRBJ2-3, with 8 bases aligning to TRBD2. The germline CDR1 and CDR2 sequences are LNHDA and SQIVND (reference sequence). J lost 1 base, V lost 6 bases, and 12 bases had no gene match. CDR3 length: 17 amino acids. The CDR3 DNA follows: TGTGCCAGTAGGAGTGGGGGACTAGGGCGCGGCACAGATACGCAGTATTTT. Translating it yields CASRSGGLGRGTDTQYF.

This chain joins TRBV7-9 and TRBJ2-5; D is possibly TRBD2 (7 bases). Between the trimmed V and J ends, which lost 5 bases and 5 bases, there was a span of 18 bases. In germline, CDR1 is SEHNR, CDR2 FQNEAQ (reference sequence). The CDR3 loop spans 15 amino acids. The CDR3, as DNA: TGTGCCAGCAGCCCCTCCGAGGGAGGGGGGGAGACCCAGTACTTC. Its translation: CASSPSEGGGETQYF.

The chain links TRBV5-8 to TRBJ1-2, with D unresolved. Per germline, CDR1 SGHTS and CDR2 YDEGEE. Trimming removed 4 bases at V and 7 bases at J, with 14 bases between. The CDR3 is 13 residues long. The CDR3, as DNA: TGTGCCAGCAGCGCGTGGCGGGGAGGTGGCTACACCTTC. Its translation is CASSAWRGGGYTF. The full variable domain, its missing parts supplied by reference TRBV5-8 and TRBJ1-2, is EAGVTQSPTHLIKTRGQQATLRCSPISGHTSVYWYQQALGLGLQFLLWYDEGEERNRGNFPPRFSGRQFPNYSSELNVNALELEDSALYLCASSAWRGGGYTFGSGTRLTVV.

A few counts support this clone. This chain joins TRBV7-9 and TRBJ2-7; 8 bases match TRBD1. This CDR3 is built from 16 residues. J gave up 6 bases and V 5 bases, and 15 bases lay outside the gene matches. CDR1 is SEHNR and CDR2 is FQNEAQ in the germline V gene (reference sequence). CDR3 sequence (DNA): TGTGCCAGCAGCCATGATAGGACAGGGAACATCGTCGAGCAGTACTTC. As protein: CASSHDRTGNIVEQYF.

This clone was counted once. This chain links TRBV7-8 with TRBJ2-7; D is perhaps TRBD1 (6 bases). Per germline, CDR1 SGHVS and CDR2 FQNEAQ. This CDR3 comprises 15 residues. V lost 0 bases and J lost 0, with 9 bases in between. This CDR3 is CASSLARTVSYEQYF. In DNA form, the CDR3 reads TGTGCCAGCAGCTTAGCGCGGACAGTCTCCTACGAGCAGTACTTC. The full variable domain, in which reference TRBV7-8 and TRBJ2-7 provide the parts outside the CDR3, is GAGVSQSPRYKVAKRGQDVALRCDPISGHVSLFWYQQALGQGPEFLTYFQNEAQLDKSGLPSDRFFAERPEGSVSTLKIQRTQQEDSAVYLCASSLARTVSYEQYFGPGTRLTVT.

This clone was seen only once. Here the CDR3 reads CASSKRGNTGELFF. CDR3 nucleotide sequence: TGTGCCAGCAGCAAGCGGGGGAACACCGGGGAGCTGTTTTTT. The chain employs TRBV6-5 and TRBJ2-2; TRBD2 matches 7 bases. The CDR3 covers 14 residues. Germline V gene sequence: CDR1 MNHEY, CDR2 SVGAGI. V lost 6 bases, J lost 1 base, and 2 bases stayed unmatched.

V gene TRBV7-2 combines with J gene TRBJ2-5; 10 bases are shared with TRBD2. The J segment lost 1 base and the V segment lost 4 bases, leaving 15 bases of the junction unmatched. The CDR3 has 19 amino acids. CDR1 SGHTA and CDR2 FQGNSA come from the germline V gene. CDR3 in DNA: TGTGCCAGCAGCTACAGCCCTAGCGGGAGCGGCGGGAGCCAAGAGACCCAGTACTTC. It codes for CASSYSPSGSGGSQETQYF.

The gene calls are TRBV7-8 and TRBJ2-7; no firm D call. The CDR3 extends over 13 amino acids. Per the germline V gene, CDR1 is SGHVS and CDR2 is FQNEAQ. V lost 3 bases, J lost 1 base, and 7 bases lay in between. The CDR3 spells CASSLGESYEQYF. The CDR3 DNA reads TGTGCCAGCAGCTTGGGCGAATCCTACGAGCAGTACTTC.

The V and J genes are TRBV11-2 and TRBJ2-7, with 8 bases identical to TRBD2. Germline CDR1 reads SGHAT; CDR2 reads FQNNGV. V gave up 6 bases and J gave up 3 bases; unmatched junction bases: 10. The CDR3 covers 15 residues. The CDR3 sequence is CASSFSREGIYEQYF. CDR3 nucleotide sequence: TGTGCCAGCAGTTTTTCCCGGGAGGGGATCTACGAGCAGTACTTC.

The sample holds a few counts of this clone. V usage is TRBV5-1 and J usage is TRBJ1-4, with 9 nucleotides matching TRBD1. CDR3 size: 14 residues. Germline lookup yields CDR1 SGHRS and CDR2 YFSETQ. V gave up 6 bases and J gave up 7 bases; unmatched junction bases: 7. The CDR3 DNA sequence: TGCGCCAGCACCAGGACAGGGGTTGGTGAAAAACTGTTTTTT. Encoded protein: CASTRTGVGEKLFF.

The chain has TRBV5-1 and TRBJ1-3; 7 nucleotides line up with TRBD1. There are 14 residues in the CDR3. V dropped 4 bases and J dropped 4; count of bases not matched to a gene: 5. Germline assignment: CDR1 SGHRS and CDR2 YFSETQ. CDR3 coding DNA: TGCGCCAGCAGCCTACAGGGGAGAGGAAACACCATATATTTT. Its protein product is CASSLQGRGNTIYF.

The gene calls are TRBV11-2 and TRBJ2-7, with TRBD2 matching 8 bases. Germline V gene data show CDR1 as SGHAT and CDR2 as FQNNGV. The junction had 7 bases not matched to a gene; V was cut back by 5 bases and J by 1 base. The length of the CDR3 is 15 residues. CDR3 sequence (DNA): TGTGCCAGCAGCCCCGTCAGCGGGGGATCCTACGAGCAGTACTTC. It is translated as CASSPVSGGSYEQYF.

This chain links TRBV6-5 with TRBJ2-5; D unresolved. The CDR3 totals 13 residues. Germline assignment: CDR1 MNHEY and CDR2 SVGAGI. Trimming pared 4 bases from V and 5 bases from J, leaving 11 bases between. The CDR3 DNA follows: TGTGCCAGCAGTTTGGCTAAACAGGAGACCCAGTACTTC. Amino acids: CASSLAKQETQYF.

This chain joins TRBV6-4 and TRBJ1-1, with 7 nucleotides matching TRBD1. The V gene end was trimmed by 0 bases and the J gene end by 4 bases; junction bases not matched to a gene: 2. Germline V gene data show CDR1 as MRHNA and CDR2 as SNTAGT. This CDR3 spans 14 amino acids. CDR3 nucleotides: TGTGCCAGCAGTGACTCGAACAGGGGCACTGAAGCTTTCTTT. Encoded protein: CASSDSNRGTEAFF.

The V call is TRBV5-1, the J call TRBJ2-1; the D gene is possibly TRBD2 (5 bases). This CDR3 has 13 amino acids. Germline CDR1 is SGHRS and CDR2 is YFSETQ. Deletions cut 0 bases from V and 5 bases from J, with 6 bases between. Written as DNA, the CDR3 is TGCGCCAGCAGCTTGGGGACTCACAATGAGCAGTTCTTC. Protein: CASSLGTHNEQFF.

This chain links TRBV28 with TRBJ1-2; 10 bases fit TRBD1. The V gene end was trimmed by 5 bases and the J gene end by 4 bases; junction bases not matched to a gene: 4. Germline V CDR1 and CDR2: MDHEN, SYDVKM. The CDR3 sequence is 14 residues long. CDR3 in DNA: TGTGCCAGCAGTCCCCGGGACAGGGGCTATGGCTACACCTTC. The encoded protein is CASSPRDRGYGYTF.

The chain is built from TRBV4-1 and TRBJ2-1; TRBD2 matches 9 bases. Germline CDR1 and CDR2: MGHRA and YSYEKL. The CDR3 is 20 amino acids. The V gene end was trimmed by 0 bases and the J gene end by 3 bases; junction bases not matched to a gene: 15. The CDR3 protein is CASSQDYGLAGTRFYNEQFF. The CDR3 bases are TGCGCCAGCAGCCAAGATTATGGGCTAGCGGGAACCCGATTCTACAATGAGCAGTTCTTC.

The chain links TRBV5-1 to TRBJ1-5, with D maybe TRBD1 (5 bases). Trimming left V 0 bases short and J 5 bases short, with 12 bases between. This CDR3 has 15 residues. Germline assignment: CDR1 SGHRS and CDR2 YFSETQ. CDR3 DNA: TGCGCCAGCAGCTTGGTGGGGGGTACGGATCAGCCCCAGCATTTT. This encodes CASSLVGGTDQPQHF.

This clone has a handful of counts. This chain joins TRBV28 and TRBJ1-1; D is perhaps TRBD1 (5 bases). The CDR3 length is 14 residues. With 6 bases removed from V and 10 bases from J, the gap between germline ends came to 21 bases. Germline CDR1 MDHEN, CDR2 SYDVKM. The CDR3 loop is CASRPTDGSPLAFF. The CDR3 DNA follows: TGTGCCAGCAGGCCGACAGATGGTTCCCCGCTAGCTTTCTTT.

V is TRBV5-4 and J is TRBJ2-3; TRBD2 matches at 9 bases. This CDR3 is built from 17 residues. Germline V CDR1 and CDR2: SGHNT, YYREEE (reference sequence). Germline trimming cut 5 bases from V and 3 bases from J; bases unmatched to any gene: 13. Here the CDR3 reads CASRPGTSRRWTDTQYF. The CDR3 region has the DNA TGTGCCAGCAGACCCGGGACTAGCCGGCGGTGGACAGATACGCAGTATTTT.

J is TRBJ2-1 and V is TRBV27; 9 bases map to TRBD2. The CDR3 has 17 amino acids. The ends lost 6 bases at V and 7 bases at J; junction bases unmatched: 16. Germline V gene data show CDR1 as MNHEY and CDR2 as SMNVEV (reference sequence). CDR3 residues: CASSRRPGTSRGNEQFF. In DNA form, the CDR3 reads TGTGCCAGCAGCCGTCGACCCGGGACTAGCAGGGGGAATGAGCAGTTCTTC.

V usage is TRBV7-3 and J usage is TRBJ2-3; D is ambiguous. The CDR3 contains 15 residues. Germline V gene lookup returns CDR1 SGHTA and CDR2 FQGTGA. V was trimmed by 5 bases and J by 0 bases, leaving 12 bases between them. CDR3 region: CASSPRQSSTDTQYF. The CDR3 nucleotides are TGTGCCAGCAGCCCGCGGCAATCGAGCACAGATACGCAGTATTTT.

This clone was recorded a few times. The chain joins TRBV6-5 to TRBJ2-7; tentatively, D is TRBD2 (6 bases). Germline CDR1 is MNHEY and CDR2 is SVGAGI. The CDR3 has 12 amino acids. V dropped 6 bases and J dropped 6 bases, with 12 bases sitting between them. Here the CDR3 DNA reads TGTGCCAGCAGGACCCAGGGAGGCGAGCAGTACTTC. Protein sequence: CASRTQGGEQYF.

This chain uses TRBV5-4 with TRBJ1-2, with D possibly TRBD1 on 6 matching bases. Germline CDR1 is SGHNT and CDR2 is YYREEE (reference sequence). V lost 7 bases, J lost 3 bases, and 13 bases lay in between. The CDR3 loop spans 13 amino acids. The CDR3 coding sequence is TGTGCCAGCGGGCAGGGGTTCGACTATGGCTACACCTTC. This codes for CASGQGFDYGYTF.

The chain employs TRBV27 and TRBJ2-2; D may be TRBD2 (6 bases). V was pared by 4 bases and J by 4 bases, with 16 bases between. CDR3 size: 16 residues. In germline, CDR1 is MNHEY, CDR2 SMNVEV (reference sequence). CDR3 region: CASSSTSFGGTGELFF. CDR3 DNA sequence: TGTGCCAGCAGTTCTACTAGCTTCGGGGGCACCGGGGAGCTGTTTTTT.

The chain uses TRBV15 and TRBJ1-5; TRBD1 aligns across 10 bases. The CDR3 is 19 residues long. Per germline, CDR1 LNHNV and CDR2 YYDKDF (reference sequence). J gave up 2 bases and V 3 bases, and 13 bases lay outside the gene matches. The CDR3 protein is CATSREGYETGGGNQPQHF. The CDR3 nucleotides are TGTGCCACCAGCAGGGAAGGTTATGAGACAGGGGGCGGCAATCAGCCCCAGCATTTT.

This chain connects TRBV2 to TRBJ1-1; TRBD1 aligns across 7 bases. CDR3 length: 15 amino acids. The V segment lost 6 bases and the J segment 1 base; nucleotides outside the gene matches: 8. Germline V CDR1 and CDR2: SNHLY, FYNNEI. The CDR3: CASSRPQGTNTEAFF. CDR3 coding DNA: TGTGCCAGCAGCCGACCACAGGGGACGAACACTGAAGCTTTCTTT.

This clone was observed a few times. The CDR3 DNA is TGCGCCAGCAGCCAAGATGACACCGCTAACTATGGCTACACCTTC. This sequence encodes CASSQDDTANYGYTF. V usage is TRBV4-3 and J usage is TRBJ1-2; D gene ambiguous. The length of the CDR3 is 15 residues. Germline lookup yields CDR1 LGHNA and CDR2 YSLEER. V was clipped by 0 bases and J by 0 bases, with 8 bases between them.